One sample yielded the 30 T cell receptor beta chains listed below, sequenced in a study of blood T cell repertoires in COVID-19. Clones were sequenced by immunoSEQ multiplex PCR, and TCRdb holds only the in-frame ones, with some missing. The data contain around 65,000 clones, under 85% of them singletons. Source material: peripheral blood. Source of these receptors: a man in his 60s with acute or convalescent COVID-19.

This clone was seen more than once but under ten times. The chain couples TRBV9 to TRBJ1-1; 7 bases are a match to TRBD1. This CDR3 contains 14 residues. Germline trimming cut 4 bases from V and 5 bases from J; bases unmatched to any gene: 8. CDR1 and CDR2 from the germline V gene are SGDLS and YYNGEE. In nucleotides, the CDR3 is TGTGCCAGCAGCACTGGACAGGATAGGACTGAAGCTTTCTTT. Amino acid sequence: CASSTGQDRTEAFF.

This chain uses TRBV2 with TRBJ1-5; D perhaps matches TRBD1 (6 bases). The CDR3 extends over 15 amino acids. Germline V gives CDR1 SNHLY, CDR2 FYNNEI. V was cut by 2 bases and J by 2 bases, with 10 bases left in between. This chain's CDR3 is CASSEQGLGNQPQHF. The CDR3 DNA is TGTGCCAGCAGTGAACAGGGGCTCGGCAATCAGCCCCAGCATTTT.

As concerns this clone: The limits of the CDR3 on the DNA are not certain, so only TCRdb's listed CDR3 is given. V and J are TRBV21-1 and TRBJ1-5; the D call TRBD1 from the table was never checked on the DNA. TRBV21-1 is tagged as a pseudogene. The CDR3 has 16 residues if both end residues are counted. The chain's CDR3 is CASSKVARGTNQPQHF.

This chain uses TRBV27 with TRBJ2-1, with TRBD2 matching over 11 bases. The CDR3 length is 17 residues. The trim removed 1 base at V and 0 bases at J, leaving 2 bases unmatched. Germline values: CDR1 MNHEY, CDR2 SMNVEV (reference sequence). This CDR3 reads CASSLFSGGASYNEQFF. The CDR3, as DNA: TGTGCCAGCAGTTTATTTAGCGGGGGGGCCTCCTACAATGAGCAGTTCTTC.

This chain connects TRBV7-8 to TRBJ2-2, with 12 bases fitting TRBD2. V lost 2 bases to trimming and J lost 4 bases; unmatched junction nucleotides: 14. The CDR3 runs to 20 residues. Per the germline V gene, CDR1 is SGHVS and CDR2 is FQNEAQ. The CDR3 sequence is CASSLPGEALAGGGTGELFF. The CDR3 coding sequence is TGTGCCAGCAGCTTACCAGGGGAGGCACTAGCGGGGGGCGGCACCGGGGAGCTGTTTTTT.

The chain couples TRBV7-9 to TRBJ1-3; 7 positions agree with TRBD1. The junction had 1 base not matched to a gene; V was cut back by 3 bases and J by 2 bases. This CDR3 contains 14 residues. The V gene's germline CDR1 is SEHNR and CDR2 FQNEAQ (reference sequence). The CDR3 loop is CASSLRGPGNTIYF. CDR3 DNA sequence: TGTGCCAGCAGCTTGAGGGGGCCTGGAAACACCATATATTTT.

This clone was detected once. The chain recombines TRBV4-1 with TRBJ2-6; D possibly corresponds to TRBD1 (6 bases). V shed 4 bases and J shed 0 bases, with 19 bases lying between them. The CDR3 is 19 residues long. Germline V lookup: CDR1 MGHRA, CDR2 YSYEKL. CDR3 in amino acids: CASSREGHPTDSGANVLTF. The DNA for the CDR3 is TGCGCCAGCAGCCGAGAGGGACATCCAACCGACTCTGGGGCCAACGTCCTGACTTTC.

The J gene is TRBJ1-1, the V gene TRBV2; 10 positions agree with TRBD1. This CDR3 comprises 16 residues. Germline V gene data show CDR1 as SNHLY and CDR2 as FYNNEI. With V trimmed by 6 bases and J by 5 bases, 12 bases remained unmatched. CDR3 region: CASRRGTGVGRTEAFF. Here the CDR3 DNA reads TGTGCCAGCAGGCGAGGGACAGGGGTTGGGAGGACTGAAGCTTTCTTT. Variable domain in full (rest from reference TRBV2 and TRBJ1-1): EPEVTQTPSHQVTQMGQEVILRCVPISNHLYFYWYRQILGQKVEFLVSFYNNEISEKSEIFDDQFSVERPDGSNFTLKIRSTKLEDSAMYFCASRRGTGVGRTEAFFGQGTRLTVV.

The rearrangement links TRBV3-1 (or the pseudogene TRBV3-2) to TRBJ1-2; tentatively, D is TRBD1 (5 bases). This CDR3 is built from 14 residues. Trimming pared 2 bases from V and 8 bases from J, leaving 15 bases between. Germline V CDR1 and CDR2: LGHDT, YNNKEL (reference sequence). In DNA form, the CDR3 reads TGTGCCAGCAGCCAAAAATTCCAGGGCGGAGGCTACACCTTC. Protein: CASSQKFQGGGYTF.

The chain is built from TRBV5-4 and TRBJ1-1, with 10 bases lining up with TRBD1. Trimming took 4 bases from V and 4 from J; bases not matched to a gene: 4. CDR1 is SGHNT and CDR2 is YYREEE in the germline V gene (reference sequence). The CDR3 has 14 residues. CDR3 DNA: TGTGCCAGCAGCCGACAGGGGGCGTCCACTGAAGCTTTCTTT. This gives the protein CASSRQGASTEAFF.

The chain carries TRBV10-3 and TRBJ2-5; tentatively, D is TRBD1 (5 bases). The germline V gene encodes CDR1 ENHRY and CDR2 SYGVKD. The germline V and J ends were trimmed by 0 bases and 2 bases, with 10 bases remaining between them. The length of the CDR3 is 15 residues. The DNA for the CDR3 is TGTGCCATCAGTGAGTCACGGCAGGGTCAAGAGACCCAGTACTTC. This sequence encodes CAISESRQGQETQYF.

This chain connects TRBV7-2 to TRBJ1-3; TRBD1 aligns across 8 bases. V gave up 4 bases and J gave up 3 bases; unmatched junction bases: 2. The CDR3 extends over 14 amino acids. Germline assignment: CDR1 SGHTA and CDR2 FQGNSA. The CDR3 protein is CASSSGTGGNTIYF. CDR3 coding DNA: TGTGCCAGCAGCTCCGGGACAGGTGGAAACACCATATATTTT.

V and J are TRBV18 and TRBJ2-3; 11 positions agree with TRBD2. Germline-derived CDR1 and CDR2 are KGHSH and LQKENI. The CDR3 spans 18 residues. Losses at the gene ends were 2 bases for V and 2 bases for J; bases not matched to a gene: 9. The CDR3 region has the DNA TGTGCCAGCTCACCAAGGCAACTAGCGGGGGCTGTCACAGATACGCAGTATTTT. Translation: CASSPRQLAGAVTDTQYF.

The genes are TRBV4-2 and TRBJ1-5, with D possibly matching TRBD1 (6 bases). Germline V lookup: CDR1 LGHNA, CDR2 YNFKEQ. The V end was cut by 3 bases, the J end by 4 bases, with 10 bases between. CDR3 length: 14 amino acids. The CDR3 DNA reads as TGTGCCAGCAGCCAGGACAGCTCAAATCAGCCCCAGCATTTT. It encodes CASSQDSSNQPQHF.

The chain recombines TRBV12-3 or TRBV12-4 with TRBJ2-1, with a tentative D call TRBD1 (6 bases). The CDR3 is 11 residues long. Trimming took off 7 bases at V and 9 bases at J, with 10 bases between the two ends. Written as DNA, the CDR3 is TGTGCCAGCATTGAAGGGGGTGAGCAGTTCTTC. It is translated as CASIEGGEQFF.

V gene TRBV18 combines with J gene TRBJ1-5, with TRBD1 matching 10 bases. The germline V gene has CDR1 KGHSH and CDR2 LQKENI. The V and J ends lost 4 bases and 5 bases, in that order; junction bases with no gene match: 2. CDR3 size: 14 residues. CDR3 in amino acids: CASSRDRGDQPQHF. CDR3 nucleotides: TGTGCCAGCTCACGGGACAGGGGTGATCAGCCCCAGCATTTT.

The chain links TRBV5-1 to TRBJ1-1; tentatively, D is TRBD1 (5 bases). This CDR3 has 14 residues. The V end lost 0 bases, the J end lost 2 bases, and 8 bases lay between the germline ends. Looked up from germline, CDR1 is SGHRS and CDR2 is YFSETQ. This CDR3 is CASSLVGLNTEAFF. CDR3 coding DNA: TGCGCCAGCAGCTTGGTGGGACTCAACACTGAAGCTTTCTTT.

V usage is TRBV5-6 and J usage is TRBJ1-5; D not resolved. Germline V CDR1 and CDR2: SGHDT, YYEEEE. V lost 1 base and J 7 bases, leaving 9 bases between the germline ends. The CDR3 is made up of 13 amino acids. Here the CDR3 DNA reads TGTGCCAGCAGCTTGAACAGCCTACAGCCCCAGCATTTT. Its protein is CASSLNSLQPQHF.

This chain links TRBV7-2 with TRBJ2-7; D possibly corresponds to TRBD1 (6 bases). The CDR3 runs 14 residues. V was cut by 5 bases and J by 2 bases, with 13 bases left in between. Germline lookup yields CDR1 SGHTA and CDR2 FQGNSA. CDR3 region: CASSLGTMAYEQYF. DNA for the CDR3: TGTGCCAGCAGCCTAGGGACAATGGCCTACGAGCAGTACTTC. The full variable domain, in which reference TRBV7-2 and TRBJ2-7 provide the parts outside the CDR3, is GAGVSQSPSNKVTEKGKDVELRCDPISGHTALYWYRQSLGQGLEFLIYFQGNSAPDKSGLPSDRFSAERTGGSVSTLTIQRTQQEDSAVYLCASSLGTMAYEQYFGPGTRLTVT.

J is TRBJ2-2 and V is TRBV6-4, with D perhaps TRBD1 (5 bases). V lost 6 bases to trimming and J lost 0 bases, with 8 bases between them. This CDR3 is built from 14 residues. Germline V gene data show CDR1 as MRHNA and CDR2 as SNTAGT. The DNA for the CDR3 is TGTGCCAGCAGAAGACAGTCGAACACCGGGGAGCTGTTTTTT. Translated: CASRRQSNTGELFF.

The CDR3 region has the DNA TGTGCCAGCAGCATCAGACAGGCGGGGAACACTGAAGCTTTCTTT. Translating it yields CASSIRQAGNTEAFF. This sequence joins TRBV7-9 and TRBJ1-1; perhaps TRBD1 as D (6 bases). The ends were cut back, 5 bases at V and 1 base at J, with 14 bases in the middle. CDR1 SEHNR and CDR2 FQNEAQ come from the germline V gene (reference sequence). CDR3 length: 15 residues.

The rearrangement uses TRBV3-1 (or the pseudogene TRBV3-2) and TRBJ1-6; no firm D call. CDR3 length: 14 amino acids. V shed 7 bases and J shed 0 bases, with 7 bases lying between them. Germline CDR1 LGHDT, CDR2 YNNKEL (reference sequence). The CDR3 DNA follows: TGTGCCAGCACCCGCGCCTCCTATAATTCACCCCTCCACTTT. Translating gives CASTRASYNSPLHF.

J is TRBJ2-3 and V is TRBV18; TRBD1 might be the D (6 bases). V gave up 3 bases and J gave up 4 bases, with 14 bases separating them. This CDR3 region has 15 residues. Germline CDR1 and CDR2: KGHSH and LQKENI. CDR3 bases: TGTGCCAGCTCACCGGCAGGGGTCACAGCAGATACGCAGTATTTT. It translates to CASSPAGVTADTQYF.

The J gene is TRBJ2-1, the V gene TRBV18; 7 bases are shared with TRBD1. The CDR3 sequence is 16 residues long. The germline V gene encodes CDR1 KGHSH and CDR2 LQKENI. V was pared by 0 bases and J by 2 bases, with 4 bases of the junction left unmatched. The CDR3 coding sequence is TGTGCCAGCTCACCACCTACAGGGGCCCCCTACAATGAGCAGTTCTTC. Its protein is CASSPPTGAPYNEQFF.

This chain uses TRBV15 with TRBJ2-7, with 7 bases identical to TRBD2. Germline values: CDR1 LNHNV, CDR2 YYDKDF (reference sequence). The ends lost 3 bases at V and 2 bases at J; junction bases unmatched: 10. The CDR3 covers 16 residues. CDR3 loop: CATSRAAGDSPYEQYF. As DNA, the CDR3 is TGTGCCACCAGCAGGGCCGCGGGGGACTCTCCCTACGAGCAGTACTTC.

Only a few counts were recorded for this clone. CDR3 region: CASSQARGYGYTF. DNA of the CDR3: TGTGCCAGCAGCCAAGCCCGGGGGTACGGCTACACCTTC. J is TRBJ1-2 and V is TRBV14; possible D gene TRBD1, 5 bases. The germline gives CDR1 SGHDN, CDR2 FVKESK. V shed 1 base and J shed 8 bases, with 11 bases lying between them. The CDR3 totals 13 residues.

The chain links TRBV19 to TRBJ1-1; perhaps TRBD1 as D (5 bases). The CDR3 spans 13 residues. Germline CDR1 and CDR2: LNHDA and SQIVND (reference sequence). V lost 0 bases and J 6 bases, leaving 8 bases between the germline ends. The CDR3 sequence: CASSIDWGPEAFF. CDR3 bases: TGTGCCAGTAGTATAGATTGGGGCCCTGAAGCTTTCTTT.

The rearrangement links TRBV7-2 to TRBJ2-5; D is possibly TRBD2 (5 bases). Germline V lookup: CDR1 SGHTA, CDR2 FQGNSA. The V end was cut by 8 bases, the J end by 7 bases, with 23 bases between. This CDR3 contains 15 residues. The CDR3: CASGKAGPTRGTQYF. The CDR3 DNA reads as TGTGCCAGCGGAAAGGCGGGCCCCACACGAGGGACCCAGTACTTC.

The chain links TRBV7-9 to TRBJ2-7; the match to TRBD2 covers 7 bases. The CDR3 is 14 residues long. V trimming: 3 bases; J trimming: 1 base; junction bases outside the gene matches: 3. Per germline, CDR1 SEHNR and CDR2 FQNEAQ (reference sequence). CDR3 protein: CASSFTGLSYEQYF. CDR3 coding DNA: TGTGCCAGCAGCTTCACGGGACTATCCTACGAGCAGTACTTC.

The chain has TRBV5-4 and TRBJ1-6; 7 bases agree with TRBD1. There are 18 residues in the CDR3. V lost 6 bases, J lost 0 bases, and 12 bases stayed unmatched. Germline-derived CDR1 and CDR2 are SGHNT and YYREEE (reference sequence). The CDR3 DNA reads as TGTGCCAGCACCAGGGGGACGGGTAGGAGCTCCTATAATTCACCCCTCCACTTT. It encodes CASTRGTGRSSYNSPLHF.